This paragraph reports one T cell receptor beta chain. The antigen is not known. Profiled with immunoSEQ multiplex PCR; TCRdb holds only in-frame clones, not every one. Of about 73,000 clones listed, 65% to 75% are singletons. The data originate from a study of vaccination effects on CD4 cells after COVID-19. Study-level findings and limits: Only a few convalescent patients and no early post-infection timepoints featured in the study.

ViraFEST assay sequencing came after antigen-specific CD4+ T cells were expanded with viral peptide pools. Researchers isolated CD4+ T cells once 9 to 11 days of culture had elapsed. The study found no prior SARS-CoV-2 infection in the vaccine recipients, who tested negative for nucleocapsid antibodies. This CDR3 has 16 amino acids. CDR1 and CDR2 (germline): MGHRA, YSYEKL. Trimming at V came to 3 bases and at J to 5 bases, leaving 6 bases not matched to a gene. This sample comprised CD4+ T cells from PBMCs cultured with HCoV-NL63 spike peptides, obtained before COVID-19 vaccination. The genes are TRBV4-1 and TRBJ2-5; 13 bases map to TRBD2. The TCR originated in a human donor who received a COVID-19 vaccine. The CDR3 nucleotides read TGCGCCAGCAGCCAGTCCGGGACTAGCGGGGCGGAGACCCAGTACTTC. This translates into CASSQSGTSGAETQYF.